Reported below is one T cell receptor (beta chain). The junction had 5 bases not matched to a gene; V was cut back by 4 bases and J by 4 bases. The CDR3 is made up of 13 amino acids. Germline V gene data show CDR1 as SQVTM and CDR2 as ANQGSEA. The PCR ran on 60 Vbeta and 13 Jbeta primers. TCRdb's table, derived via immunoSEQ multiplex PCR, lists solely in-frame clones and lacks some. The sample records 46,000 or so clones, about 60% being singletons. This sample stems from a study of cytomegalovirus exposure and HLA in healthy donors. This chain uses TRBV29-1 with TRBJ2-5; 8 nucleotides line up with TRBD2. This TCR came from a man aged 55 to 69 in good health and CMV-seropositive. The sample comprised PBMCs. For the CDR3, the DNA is TGCAGCGTTGTAAACGGGAGGGGAGAGACCCAGTACTTC. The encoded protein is CSVVNGRGETQYF.